Shown below are 27 T cell receptor beta chains from a single sample sequenced in a study of OX40 agonist ivuxolimab in advanced cancers. The protocol used for the library was the immunoSEQ multiplex PCR assay. As stored in TCRdb, this immuneACCESS dataset retains in-frame rearrangements with V and J assigned. A fraction of the clones does not appear; measured against another copy, unresolved V genes explain less than half of the discrepancy, and the remainder lacks a known reason. Present in this sample are more than 80,000 clones, 90% of which were seen just once. The ten largest clones capture 0.4% to 0.6% of the sample. The sequences come from CD4+ or CD8+ T cells sorted from blood, collected in a trial of the OX40 agonist ivuxolimab. All receptors derive from an adult with an advanced solid tumor such as melanoma, head and neck, liver or kidney cancer.

This rearrangement joins TRBV28 to TRBJ1-5; 8 bases match TRBD1. With 6 bases clipped from V and 7 bases from J, the junction kept 8 bases outside the gene matches. The CDR3 spans 14 residues. Germline CDR1 MDHEN, CDR2 SYDVKM. CDR3 nucleotide sequence: TGTGCCAGCAGCTCAGGACAGGGAGGGCAGCCCCAGCATTTT. Translating gives CASSSGQGGQPQHF. The full variable domain, completed using reference TRBV28 and TRBJ1-5, is DVKVTQSSRYLVKRTGEKVFLECVQDMDHENMFWYRQDPGLGLRLIYFSYDVKMKEKGDIPEGYSVSREKKERFSLILESASTNQTSMYLCASSSGQGGQPQHFGDGTRLSIL.

As regards this clone: Relative to the germline gene, one junction end is altered; a read error may explain this. The rearrangement uses TRBV28 and TRBJ2-7; D remains ambiguous. There are 13 residues in the CDR3. The V gene's germline CDR1 is MDHEN and CDR2 SYDVKM. CDR3 DNA: TGCGCCAGCAGTCCTCAGGAGACCTACGAGCAGTACTTC. The encoded protein is CASSPQETYEQYF.

The CDR3 loop reads CASSRQVINEKLFF. The CDR3 DNA follows: TGTGCCAGCAGCCGACAGGTTATAAATGAAAAACTGTTTTTT. The gene calls are TRBV11-2 and TRBJ1-4; possible D gene TRBD1, 6 bases. This CDR3 spans 14 amino acids. Trimming pared 5 bases from V and 5 bases from J, leaving 12 bases between. In germline, CDR1 is SGHAT, CDR2 FQNNGV.

The genes are TRBV7-2 and TRBJ2-7; D uncertain. The CDR3 runs to 13 residues. Per the germline V gene, CDR1 is SGHTA and CDR2 is FQGNSA. Trimming took off 2 bases at V and 1 base at J, with 6 bases between the two ends. The chain's CDR3 is CASSLWVSYEQYF. CDR3 nucleotide sequence: TGTGCCAGCAGCTTATGGGTGTCCTACGAGCAGTACTTC. Full variable domain (rest looked up from reference TRBV7-2 and TRBJ2-7): GAGVSQSPSNKVTEKGKDVELRCDPISGHTALYWYRQSLGQGLEFLIYFQGNSAPDKSGLPSDRFSAERTGGSVSTLTIQRTQQEDSAVYLCASSLWVSYEQYFGPGTRLTVT.

V gene TRBV19 combines with J gene TRBJ2-6; 7 nucleotides line up with TRBD1. Germline assignment: CDR1 LNHDA and CDR2 SQIVND (reference sequence). Germline trimming cut 8 bases from V and 0 bases from J; bases unmatched to any gene: 1. CDR3 length equals 14 residues. In nucleotides, the CDR3 is TGTGCCAGTGGACAGGACTCTGGGGCCAACGTCCTGACTTTC. This translates into CASGQDSGANVLTF.

This clone has only a few counts. V is TRBV9 and J is TRBJ1-3, with 7 positions matching TRBD1. V shed 8 bases and J 7 bases; nucleotides not matched to a gene: 12. CDR1 is SGDLS and CDR2 is YYNGEE in the germline V gene. The length of the CDR3 is 14 residues. As DNA, the CDR3 is TGTGCCAGTTCACCTCCAGGGGGAGGGAACACCATATATTTT. Amino acid sequence: CASSPPGGGNTIYF.

The chain links TRBV6-5 to TRBJ1-2; a weak D match, TRBD1 (5 bases). CDR3 length: 15 residues. Trimming pared 0 bases from V and 4 bases from J, leaving 12 bases between. The germline V gene encodes CDR1 MNHEY and CDR2 SVGAGI. The chain's CDR3 is CASSYSIGGGYGYTF. CDR3 nucleotide sequence: TGTGCCAGCAGTTACTCGATCGGGGGAGGCTATGGCTACACCTTC.

This clone was detected a few times. The chain links TRBV30 to TRBJ1-6, with TRBD1 matching over 10 bases. This CDR3 is built from 15 residues. With 0 bases clipped from V and 12 bases from J, the junction kept 8 bases outside the gene matches. Per the germline V gene, CDR1 is GTSNPN and CDR2 is SVGIG (reference sequence). The CDR3 nucleotides read TGTGCCTGGAGTGTAATAGGGGGACAGGGGTTACCCCTCCACTTT. Amino acid sequence: CAWSVIGGQGLPLHF.

The genes are TRBV7-2 and TRBJ2-6, with D unclear. The CDR3 is 15 residues long. Between the trimmed V and J ends, which lost 2 bases and 1 base, there was a span of 6 bases. Germline V gene data show CDR1 as SGHTA and CDR2 as FQGNSA. CDR3 coding DNA: TGTGCCAGCAGCTTAATGGGGTCTGGGGCCAACGTCCTGACTTTC. Amino acid sequence: CASSLMGSGANVLTF.

The CDR3 region has the DNA TGTGCCAGCAGCTACCGGGCCCTGGGTGGGACTGAAGCTTTCTTT. The encoded protein is CASSYRALGGTEAFF. The J gene is TRBJ1-1, the V gene TRBV5-6; D gene ambiguous. The length of the CDR3 is 15 residues. Trimming removed 3 bases at V and 5 bases at J, with 17 bases between. Germline CDR1 SGHDT, CDR2 YYEEEE.

This chain joins TRBV28 and TRBJ1-2; TRBD1 matches 8 bases. V lost 0 bases and J lost 1; bases outside the gene matches: 4. Looked up from germline, CDR1 is MDHEN and CDR2 is SYDVKM. The CDR3 spans 16 residues. The CDR3 sequence is CASSLWPGGVNYGYTF. CDR3 nucleotide sequence: TGTGCCAGCAGTTTATGGCCAGGGGGCGTTAACTATGGCTACACCTTC.

To note about this clone: At one end the junction does not follow the germline gene, possibly because of a read error. The chain combines TRBV6-1 with TRBJ2-7; maybe TRBD1 (6 bases). This CDR3 is built from 15 residues. The germline V gene has CDR1 MNHNS and CDR2 SASEGT. CDR3 amino acids: CASSLSGQPSSEQYF. The DNA for the CDR3 is TGTGCCAGCAGTCTATCGGGACAACCCTCCTCCGAGCAGTACTTC.

The rearrangement joins TRBV11-3 to TRBJ2-6; no definite D call. Between the trimmed V and J ends, which lost 1 base and 2 bases, there was a span of 9 bases. Germline values: CDR1 SGHNT, CDR2 YENEEA. This CDR3 contains 16 residues. In nucleotides, the CDR3 is TGTGCCAGCAGCTTAGCCACGAGAACTGGGGCCAACGTCCTGACTTTC. Translating it yields CASSLATRTGANVLTF.

The rearrangement joins TRBV7-2 to TRBJ1-3, with D unclear. The CDR3 consists of 13 residues. Germline-derived CDR1 and CDR2 are SGHTA and FQGNSA. Trimming removed 5 bases at V and 9 bases at J, with 14 bases between. The CDR3, as DNA: TGTGCCAGCAGCCAAGATAGGGTTAGCACCATATATTTT. Its protein is CASSQDRVSTIYF.

The chain couples TRBV7-8 to TRBJ1-6; 10 bases align to TRBD1. The CDR3 consists of 16 residues. V lost 1 base to trimming and J lost 6 bases; unmatched junction nucleotides: 3. Germline values: CDR1 SGHVS, CDR2 FQNEAQ. The CDR3 spells CASSLVGTGVNSPLHF. In DNA, the CDR3 is TGTGCCAGCAGCTTAGTCGGGACAGGGGTTAATTCACCCCTCCACTTT.

J is TRBJ2-3 and V is TRBV5-4; D is undetermined. Germline V gene lookup returns CDR1 SGHNT and CDR2 YYREEE (reference sequence). Trimming removed 2 bases from V and 6 bases from J, with 7 bases in between. This CDR3 is built from 12 residues. CDR3 nucleotide sequence: TGTGCCAGCAGCTTTCTACAGGATACGCAGTATTTT. This gives the protein CASSFLQDTQYF. The variable domain in full, with the rest retrieved from reference TRBV5-4 and TRBJ2-3, is ETGVTQSPTHLIKTRGQQVTLRCSSQSGHNTVSWYQQALGQGPQFIFQYYREEENGRGNFPPRFSGLQFPNYSSELNVNALELDDSALYLCASSFLQDTQYFGPGTRLTVL.

V and J are TRBV19 and TRBJ1-5; D remains ambiguous. V lost 4 bases and J 0 bases, leaving 4 bases between the germline ends. CDR3 length equals 13 residues. Germline-derived CDR1 and CDR2 are LNHDA and SQIVND (reference sequence). The CDR3 sequence is CASSSPSNQPQHF. Written as DNA, the CDR3 is TGTGCCAGTAGTAGTCCTAGCAATCAGCCCCAGCATTTT.

On this clone itself: The junction does not match germline at one end; this may be a read error. This sequence joins TRBV28 and TRBJ1-5; TRBD1 agrees at 8 bases. The CDR3 length is 20 residues. Germline assignment: CDR1 MDHEN and CDR2 SYDVKM. The CDR3 coding sequence is TGTGCCAGCAGTTTATTTTTGGGGTTTGCAGGGGGCAATAGCGATCAGCCCCAGCATTTT. Translated, it gives CASSLFLGFAGGNSDQPQHF.

V gene TRBV4-3 combines with J gene TRBJ2-3; 9 positions agree with TRBD2. The CDR3 contains 18 residues. Germline V gene lookup returns CDR1 LGHNA and CDR2 YSLEER. Unmatched junction bases numbered 9, after V lost 0 bases and J lost 2 bases. DNA for the CDR3: TGCGCCAGCAGCCAAGAGATAAGGGCTAGCGGGGACACAGATACGCAGTATTTT. This translates into CASSQEIRASGDTDTQYF.

The chain uses TRBV7-9 and TRBJ1-1; TRBD1 might be the D (5 bases). Trimming removed 0 bases from V and 0 bases from J, with 11 bases in between. This CDR3 is 16 amino acids long. The germline V gene encodes CDR1 SEHNR and CDR2 FQNEAQ (reference sequence). CDR3 protein: CASSLAGGSLNTEAFF. The CDR3, as DNA: TGTGCCAGCAGCTTAGCCGGGGGGAGTTTGAACACTGAAGCTTTCTTT.

The genes are TRBV7-6 and TRBJ1-1; possible D gene TRBD1, 6 bases. This CDR3 is 13 amino acids long. The germline V and J ends were trimmed by 6 bases and 4 bases, with 12 bases remaining between them. Germline V lookup: CDR1 SGHVS, CDR2 FNYEAQ. CDR3 loop: CASSREGGTEAFF. For the CDR3, the DNA is TGTGCCAGCAGTAGGGAGGGGGGCACTGAAGCTTTCTTT.

The gene calls are TRBV29-1 and TRBJ1-1, with D perhaps TRBD1 (6 bases). This CDR3 spans 14 amino acids. Germline V gene data show CDR1 as SQVTM and CDR2 as ANQGSEA. The CDR3, as DNA: TGCAGTGCCCGGGACATTGGTTTAGGTCCTGAAGCTTTCTTT. It yields the protein CSARDIGLGPEAFF.

The chain links TRBV7-2 to TRBJ1-1; tentatively, D is TRBD1 (5 bases). V lost 2 bases, J lost 7 bases, and 11 bases lay in between. Per the germline V gene, CDR1 is SGHTA and CDR2 is FQGNSA. The CDR3 has 13 residues. The CDR3 protein is CASSLSEDSEAFF. CDR3 coding DNA: TGTGCCAGCAGCTTATCTGAAGACAGTGAAGCTTTCTTT.

The gene calls are TRBV29-1 and TRBJ2-3; D remains unclear. There are 14 residues in the CDR3. Germline values: CDR1 SQVTM, CDR2 ANQGSEA. Trimming left V 3 bases short and J 2 bases short, with 12 bases between. The CDR3 DNA reads as TGCAGCGTTGAGAAGGGTTCAGCCACAGATACGCAGTATTTT. Amino acids: CSVEKGSATDTQYF.

This clone occurred once. The chain uses TRBV6-9 and TRBJ2-7; D possibly corresponds to TRBD2 (5 bases). V lost 6 bases to trimming and J lost 7 bases, with 16 bases between them. Germline V gives CDR1 MNHGY, CDR2 SVAAGI. This CDR3 is built from 13 residues. CDR3 sequence (DNA): TGTGCCAGCAGCATGGGCGGACCGGGGGAGCAGTACTTC. It is translated as CASSMGGPGEQYF.

This rearrangement joins TRBV6-1 to TRBJ2-7; D gene unclear. Germline assignment: CDR1 MNHNS and CDR2 SASEGT. With 6 bases removed from V and 2 bases from J, the gap between germline ends came to 14 bases. CDR3 length equals 14 residues. The DNA of the CDR3 is TGTGCCAGCAGGGCACAAGATATGGCCTACGAGCAGTACTTC. As protein: CASRAQDMAYEQYF.

The gene calls are TRBV27 and TRBJ1-4, with D perhaps matching TRBD1 (6 bases). Germline values: CDR1 MNHEY, CDR2 SMNVEV (reference sequence). Trimming removed 5 bases from V and 3 bases from J, with 13 bases in between. The CDR3 covers 15 residues. The CDR3 here is CASSRTRGANEKLFF. In nucleotides, the CDR3 is TGTGCCAGCAGTCGAACCAGGGGAGCTAATGAAAAACTGTTTTTT.